The entry below gives a single T cell receptor (beta chain) sequence along with its context. Its target is not known. The sample is drawn from a study of cytomegalovirus exposure and HLA in healthy donors. Study-wide points: Most CMV-associated TCR beta chains appeared HLA-restricted in a later analysis. Altogether, 150 or so TCR beta chains were recorded as cytomegalovirus-associated. Confirmation was obtained in vitro that a few CMV-associated chains are specific for CMV antigens. A later analysis linked a missense variant in DCLRE1C to the trimming of TCR beta V and J genes.

CDR1 and CDR2 (germline): WSHSY, SAAADI. V gave up 7 bases and J gave up 7 bases, with 11 bases separating them. The CDR3 is 12 residues long. PCR amplification relied on 60 Vbeta primers (plus 13 Jbeta primers). Repertoires were generated with immunoSEQ multiplex PCR, while TCRdb's copy carries only in-frame clones and drops some. The table includes some 180,000 clones, 65% to 85% detected once. The receptor was isolated from a girl between 10 and 17 years old in good health and CMV-seropositive. Sequences were obtained from PBMCs. The V and J genes are TRBV10-2 and TRBJ2-1, with a tentative D call TRBD1 (5 bases). The CDR3 is CASNSQGNEQFF. For the CDR3, the DNA is TGCGCCAGCAACAGTCAGGGAAATGAGCAGTTCTTC.